This T cell receptor beta chain was observed in a study of cytomegalovirus exposure and HLA in healthy donors. Study-level results: Common viral pathogens were later found to be apparently linked to several of the most significant clusters.

Only one count was recorded for this clone. Antigen specificity is unknown. Primers for the PCR totalled 60 Vbeta and 13 Jbeta. The protocol was immunoSEQ multiplex PCR, while the TCRdb copy is restricted to in-frame clones and leaves out a portion. The data hold more than 90,000 clones, with roughly 82% observed a single time. This CDR3 is built from 17 residues. Germline CDR1 and CDR2: MGHRA and YSYEKL. Trimming took 1 base from V and 2 from J; bases not matched to a gene: 8. The sequenced sample consisted of PBMCs. The receptor was derived from a human donor in good health. This chain links TRBV4-1 with TRBJ1-5; 7 positions match TRBD1. This chain's CDR3 is CASSQVFPGTGNQPQHF. CDR3 DNA sequence: TGCGCCAGCAGCCAAGTTTTCCCCGGGACAGGCAATCAGCCCCAGCATTTT.